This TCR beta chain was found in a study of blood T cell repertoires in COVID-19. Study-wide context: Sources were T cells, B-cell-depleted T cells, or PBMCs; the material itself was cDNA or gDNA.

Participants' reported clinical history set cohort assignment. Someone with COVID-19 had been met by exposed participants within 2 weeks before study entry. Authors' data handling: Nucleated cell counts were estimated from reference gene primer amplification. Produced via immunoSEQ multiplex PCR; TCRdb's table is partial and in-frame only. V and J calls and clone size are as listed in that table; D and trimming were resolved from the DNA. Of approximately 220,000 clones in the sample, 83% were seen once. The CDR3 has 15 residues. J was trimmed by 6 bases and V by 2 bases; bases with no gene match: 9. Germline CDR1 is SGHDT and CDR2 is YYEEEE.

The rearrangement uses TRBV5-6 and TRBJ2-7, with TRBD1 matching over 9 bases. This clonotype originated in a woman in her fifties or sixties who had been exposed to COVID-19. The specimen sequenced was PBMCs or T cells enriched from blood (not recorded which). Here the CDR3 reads CASSLEQGALREQYF. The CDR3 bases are TGTGCCAGCAGCTTAGAACAGGGGGCCTTACGCGAGCAGTACTTC.